Presented here are 30 T cell receptor beta chains from one specimen sequenced in a study of T cell responses to AZD1222 COVID-19 vaccine. The protocol was immunoSEQ multiplex PCR, while the TCRdb copy is restricted to in-frame clones and leaves out a portion. The repertoire has some 120,000 clones, approximately 88% of them found once; the top ten carry around 1.5%. Sequences were derived from peripheral blood, sampled on day 0 of AZD1222 vaccination. The receptors here all came from an adult in good health.

V gene TRBV19 combines with J gene TRBJ1-5; D gene unclear. Germline CDR1 is LNHDA and CDR2 is SQIVND (reference sequence). The V and J ends lost 5 bases and 0 bases respectively, with 11 bases between them. The CDR3 runs to 15 residues. Here the CDR3 reads CASSREQISNQPQHF. The CDR3 DNA is TGTGCCAGTAGTCGGGAACAAATTAGCAATCAGCCCCAGCATTTT.

The CDR3 region is CASSGEQGETQYF. The CDR3 DNA is TGTGCCAGTAGTGGGGAGCAGGGAGAGACCCAGTACTTC. The genes are TRBV19 and TRBJ2-5; D possibly matches TRBD1 or TRBD2 (5 bases each). Trimming removed 5 bases from V and 4 bases from J, with 11 bases in between. This CDR3 has 13 amino acids. From germline, CDR1 is LNHDA and CDR2 SQIVND (reference sequence).

The DNA of the CDR3 is TGTGCCAGCAGTTACCATCCTGGCGGGTCAGAGACCCAGTACTTC. Translation: CASSYHPGGSETQYF. V gene TRBV5-8 combines with J gene TRBJ2-5; maybe TRBD2 (5 bases). Germline-derived CDR1 and CDR2 are SGHTS and YDEGEE. The CDR3 runs to 15 residues. Trimming shortened V by 5 bases and J by 4 bases, and 18 bases separated the two germline ends.

The chain employs TRBV11-2 and TRBJ2-3; D is unclear. Germline V gives CDR1 SGHAT, CDR2 FQNNGV. V gave up 2 bases and J gave up 2 bases, with 5 bases separating them. The CDR3 has 13 residues. CDR3 amino acids: CASSLSITDTQYF. The CDR3 DNA reads TGTGCCAGCAGCTTATCGATCACAGATACGCAGTATTTT.

As DNA, the CDR3 is TGTGCCAGCAGCTTCCAGGGTCAGAACACTGAAGCTTTCTTT. Encoded protein: CASSFQGQNTEAFF. The V call is TRBV5-6, the J call TRBJ1-1; possible D gene TRBD1, 5 bases. The length of the CDR3 is 14 residues. Trimming took 2 bases from V and 1 from J, leaving 9 bases between them. The germline V gene encodes CDR1 SGHDT and CDR2 YYEEEE.

The genes are TRBV10-3 and TRBJ2-7, with 7 nucleotides matching TRBD1. CDR3 length: 15 residues. V shed 2 bases, J shed 3 bases, and the junction held 7 bases outside the gene matches. Germline-derived CDR1 and CDR2 are ENHRY and SYGVKD. DNA of the CDR3: TGTGCCATCAGTGAGAGACAGGGTAGGGACTACGAGCAGTACTTC. Protein product: CAISERQGRDYEQYF.

The rearrangement joins TRBV6-2 or TRBV6-3 to TRBJ1-6; D remains unclear. This CDR3 comprises 16 residues. CDR1 and CDR2 from the germline V gene are MNHEY and SVGEGT. V shed 0 bases and J shed 8 bases, with 14 bases lying between them. The DNA of the CDR3 is TGTGCCAGCAGTTACTCGACGGGGAATCTTGATTCACCCCTCCACTTT. Its protein product is CASSYSTGNLDSPLHF.

The rearrangement joins TRBV27 to TRBJ2-7; D gene ambiguous. CDR1 and CDR2 from the germline V gene are MNHEY and SMNVEV (reference sequence). The CDR3 has 14 residues. With 5 bases removed from V and 0 bases from J, the gap between germline ends came to 11 bases. The CDR3 bases are TGTGCCAGCAGTGTTGACACTCACTCCTACGAGCAGTACTTC. It translates to CASSVDTHSYEQYF.

This chain connects TRBV7-6 to TRBJ1-1; D is ambiguous. Germline V gene data show CDR1 as SGHVS and CDR2 as FNYEAQ. There are 13 residues in the CDR3. The V gene lost 5 bases and the J gene lost 1 base, with 8 bases spanning the gap. Written as DNA, the CDR3 is TGTGCCAGCAGCAAACAACAGAACACTGAAGCTTTCTTT. Amino acid sequence: CASSKQQNTEAFF. The full variable domain, completed using reference TRBV7-6 and TRBJ1-1, is GAGVSQSPRYKVTKRGQDVALRCDPISGHVSLYWYRQALGQGPEFLTYFNYEAQQDKSGLPNDRFSAERPEGSISTLTIQRTEQRDSAMYRCASSKQQNTEAFFGQGTRLTVV.

This chain joins TRBV7-6 and TRBJ2-1; TRBD2 matches 7 bases. CDR1 and CDR2 from the germline V gene are SGHVS and FNYEAQ. The CDR3 spans 16 residues. Trimming removed 5 bases from V and 2 bases from J; junction bases left unmatched: 9. CDR3 sequence (DNA): TGTGCCAGCAGCGTTCGGGAGGCCCCCCCCTACAATGAGCAGTTCTTC. Residues: CASSVREAPPYNEQFF.

V usage is TRBV7-9 and J usage is TRBJ1-2; tentatively, D is TRBD1 (5 bases). Trimming took 5 bases from V and 1 from J, leaving 17 bases between them. Germline V lookup: CDR1 SEHNR, CDR2 FQNEAQ (reference sequence). This CDR3 spans 16 amino acids. CDR3 bases: TGTGCCAGCAGCCCCCTCGAGACAGAACTTAACTATGGCTACACCTTC. Translation gives CASSPLETELNYGYTF.

The chain has TRBV10-3 and TRBJ1-2, with a weak D call TRBD1 (6 bases). There are 14 residues in the CDR3. Trimming took off 2 bases at V and 0 bases at J, with 7 bases between the two ends. The germline CDR1 and CDR2 sequences are ENHRY and SYGVKD. Here the CDR3 DNA reads TGTGCCATCAGTGAGAGGACAGCTAACTATGGCTACACCTTC. Its translation: CAISERTANYGYTF.

This chain joins TRBV11-2 and TRBJ2-3; a weak D match, TRBD2 (5 bases). The V gene's germline CDR1 is SGHAT and CDR2 FQNNGV. The CDR3 runs to 14 residues. Trimming left V 6 bases short and J 9 bases short, with 19 bases between. CDR3 residues: CASRENRGGDTQYF. In DNA, the CDR3 is TGTGCCAGCAGAGAAAATAGAGGAGGTGACACGCAGTATTTT.

This rearrangement joins TRBV29-1 to TRBJ2-7; D is tentatively TRBD1 or TRBD2 (6 bases each). V lost 0 bases, J lost 2 bases, and 17 bases lay in between. This CDR3 is built from 16 residues. Germline values: CDR1 SQVTM, CDR2 ANQGSEA. CDR3 amino acids: CSVEDKAGQVTYEQYF. The CDR3 DNA is TGCAGCGTTGAAGATAAGGCGGGACAAGTAACCTACGAGCAGTACTTC.

The table lists this clone with a count of one. The V and J genes are TRBV5-6 and TRBJ2-7, with TRBD2 matching 10 bases. Germline V lookup: CDR1 SGHDT, CDR2 YYEEEE. The CDR3 runs 18 residues. After removal of 2 bases from V and 6 bases from J, the junction contained 17 bases not matched to a gene. CDR3 sequence reads: CASSFGGLAVDFYGEQYF. The CDR3 DNA reads as TGTGCCAGCAGCTTTGGTGGACTAGCGGTTGACTTCTACGGCGAGCAGTACTTC.

Concerning this clone: Other DNA sequences in this specimen translate into the identical CDR3. The rearrangement uses TRBV12-3 or TRBV12-4 and TRBJ2-3; D unclear. V lost 3 bases to trimming and J lost 6 bases, with 7 bases between them. The CDR3 has 12 amino acids. The CDR3, as DNA: TGTGCCAGCAGTTTGAGTGTGGATACGCAGTATTTT. This sequence encodes CASSLSVDTQYF.

This clone is a singleton in its sample. This chain links TRBV25-1 with TRBJ2-4; TRBD1 aligns across 9 bases. There are 13 residues in the CDR3. Germline CDR1 and CDR2: MGHDK and SYGVNS. After removal of 6 bases from V and 7 bases from J, the junction contained 4 bases not matched to a gene. CDR3 region: CASSRTGDNIQYF. The DNA of the CDR3 is TGTGCCAGCAGCAGGACAGGGGACAACATTCAGTACTTC.

The rearrangement links TRBV6-1 to TRBJ2-3; D is perhaps TRBD2 (5 bases). The V and J ends lost 5 bases and 6 bases respectively, with 9 bases between them. The length of the CDR3 is 12 residues. Germline V gene sequence: CDR1 MNHNS, CDR2 SASEGT. CDR3 nucleotide sequence: TGTGCCAGCAGTCACGGACTGGATACGCAGTATTTT. It is translated as CASSHGLDTQYF.

The chain recombines TRBV7-6 with TRBJ1-2; 12 bases line up with TRBD1. Germline lookup yields CDR1 SGHVS and CDR2 FNYEAQ. CDR3 size: 15 residues. V shed 5 bases and J 4 bases; nucleotides not matched to a gene: 5. CDR3 region: CASSRGQGASYGYTF. The CDR3, as DNA: TGTGCCAGCAGCCGGGGACAGGGGGCTTCCTATGGCTACACCTTC.

As for this clone: The DNA is omitted, as the CDR3 cannot be located on it reliably, and the CDR3 follows TCRdb's listing. This chain joins TRBV21-1 and TRBJ1-1. TRBV21-1 is a pseudogene. The CDR3 sequence runs 17 residues, both termini included. The CDR3 protein is CASSKTFGRGNTAEAFF.

This clone was recorded only once. J is TRBJ1-3 and V is TRBV5-1, with unresolved D. Looked up from germline, CDR1 is SGHRS and CDR2 is YFSETQ. The CDR3 totals 15 residues. With 4 bases removed from V and 0 bases from J, the gap between germline ends came to 11 bases. CDR3 region: CASSRGENSGNTIYF. The CDR3 DNA is TGCGCCAGCAGCCGGGGTGAGAACTCTGGAAACACCATATATTTT.

This sequence joins TRBV5-5 and TRBJ2-5; the D gene is possibly TRBD1 (6 bases). CDR1 is SGHKS, CDR2 YYEKEE, per germline (reference sequence). The CDR3 extends over 15 amino acids. The V end lost 5 bases, the J end lost 1 base, and 15 bases lay between the germline ends. In DNA form, the CDR3 reads TGTGCCAGCAGGACCATAGGGGGACCCCAAGAGACCCAGTACTTC. Its protein is CASRTIGGPQETQYF.

This clone was counted a few times. The chain employs TRBV2 and TRBJ1-5; possible D gene TRBD1, 5 bases. Trimming removed 4 bases at V and 12 bases at J, with 16 bases between. The germline V gene encodes CDR1 SNHLY and CDR2 FYNNEI. The CDR3 has 13 amino acids. The CDR3 spells CASSADQGRGQHF. CDR3 sequence (DNA): TGTGCCAGCAGTGCGGACCAGGGAAGAGGCCAGCATTTT.

This rearrangement joins TRBV11-3 to TRBJ2-2; the match to TRBD2 covers 10 bases. Germline CDR1 and CDR2: SGHNT and YENEEA. Trimming cost V 1 base and J 5 bases; bases outside gene matches: 4. This CDR3 has 16 amino acids. The CDR3 DNA reads TGTGCCAGCAGCTTAGCTAGCGGGAGTTTAACCGGGGAGCTGTTTTTT. Amino acids: CASSLASGSLTGELFF.

The chain uses TRBV9 and TRBJ2-1; D is unresolved. Looked up from germline, CDR1 is SGDLS and CDR2 is YYNGEE. This CDR3 region has 14 residues. The germline V and J ends were trimmed by 4 bases and 0 bases, with 8 bases remaining between them. The CDR3 coding sequence is TGTGCCAGCAGCCTTCTTAGCTCCTACAATGAGCAGTTCTTC. Amino acids: CASSLLSSYNEQFF.

The rearrangement joins TRBV19 to TRBJ1-3; no firm D call. From germline, CDR1 is LNHDA and CDR2 SQIVND (reference sequence). The ends were cut back, 10 bases at V and 0 bases at J, with 13 bases in the middle. CDR3 length: 14 residues. The CDR3 nucleotides read TGTGCCACCCGACGGGTTAGCTCTGGAAACACCATATATTTT. Amino acid sequence: CATRRVSSGNTIYF.

The chain recombines TRBV18 with TRBJ1-1; D uncertain. V shed 0 bases and J shed 4 bases, with 9 bases lying between them. Germline lookup yields CDR1 KGHSH and CDR2 LQKENI. The CDR3 spans 14 residues. CDR3: CASSPPNEATEAFF. The CDR3 DNA reads as TGTGCCAGCTCACCACCGAATGAGGCCACTGAAGCTTTCTTT. Full variable domain (missing parts from reference TRBV18 and TRBJ1-1): NAGVMQNPRHLVRRRGQEARLRCSPMKGHSHVYWYRQLPEEGLKFMVYLQKENIIDESGMPKERFSAEFPKEGPSILRIQQVVRGDSAAYFCASSPPNEATEAFFGQGTRLTVV.

This clone was detected once. The chain carries TRBV29-1 and TRBJ2-7, with 7 bases aligning to TRBD2. Per germline, CDR1 SQVTM and CDR2 ANQGSEA. This CDR3 contains 13 residues. V gave up 5 bases and J gave up 5 bases; unmatched junction bases: 9. CDR3 loop: CSVLSGESDEQYF. The CDR3 nucleotides are TGCAGCGTTTTAAGCGGGGAGTCGGACGAGCAGTACTTC.

The gene calls are TRBV5-3 and TRBJ1-3; perhaps TRBD1 as D (5 bases). TRBV5-3 is assigned to the ORF class and has an uncertain function. This CDR3 is 14 amino acids long. V was cut by 4 bases and J by 3 bases, with 11 bases left in between. The CDR3 DNA follows: TGTGCCAGAAGCCCCGGGACGGATGGAAACACCATATATTTT. This codes for CARSPGTDGNTIYF.

The chain has TRBV5-8 and TRBJ2-7; D is undetermined. V was cut by 3 bases and J by 2 bases, with 9 bases left in between. The germline CDR1 and CDR2 sequences are SGHTS and YDEGEE. The CDR3 extends over 13 amino acids. CDR3 DNA: TGTGCCAGCAGCTCCAACAGAGCCTACGAGCAGTACTTC. Translated: CASSSNRAYEQYF.